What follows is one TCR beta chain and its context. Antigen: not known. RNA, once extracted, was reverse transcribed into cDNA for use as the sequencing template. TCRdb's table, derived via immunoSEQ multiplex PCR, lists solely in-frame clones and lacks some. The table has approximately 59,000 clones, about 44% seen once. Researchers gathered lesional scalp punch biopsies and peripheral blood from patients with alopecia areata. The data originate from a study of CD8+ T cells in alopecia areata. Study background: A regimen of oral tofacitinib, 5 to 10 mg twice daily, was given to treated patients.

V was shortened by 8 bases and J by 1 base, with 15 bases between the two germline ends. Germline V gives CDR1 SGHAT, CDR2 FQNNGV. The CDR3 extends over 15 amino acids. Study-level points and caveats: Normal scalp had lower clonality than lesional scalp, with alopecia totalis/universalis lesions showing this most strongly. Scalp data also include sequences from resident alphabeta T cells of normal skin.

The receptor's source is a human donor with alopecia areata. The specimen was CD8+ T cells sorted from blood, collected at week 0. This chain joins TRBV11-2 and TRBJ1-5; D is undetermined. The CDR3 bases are TGTGCCAGCGAAGAAGGGAGTGGAAGCAATCAGCCCCAGCATTTT. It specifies CASEEGSGSNQPQHF.